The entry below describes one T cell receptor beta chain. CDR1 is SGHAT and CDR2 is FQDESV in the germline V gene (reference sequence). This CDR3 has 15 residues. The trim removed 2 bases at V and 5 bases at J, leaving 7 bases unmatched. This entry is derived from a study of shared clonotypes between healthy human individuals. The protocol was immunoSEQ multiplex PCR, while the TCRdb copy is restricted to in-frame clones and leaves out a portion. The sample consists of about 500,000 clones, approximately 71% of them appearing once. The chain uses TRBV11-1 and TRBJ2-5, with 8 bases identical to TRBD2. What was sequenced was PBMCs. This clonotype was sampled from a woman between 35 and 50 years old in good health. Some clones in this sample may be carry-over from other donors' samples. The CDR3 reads CASSLLRGAGETQYF. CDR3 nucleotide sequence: TGTGCCAGCAGCTTACTGCGGGGGGCAGGGGAGACCCAGTACTTC.